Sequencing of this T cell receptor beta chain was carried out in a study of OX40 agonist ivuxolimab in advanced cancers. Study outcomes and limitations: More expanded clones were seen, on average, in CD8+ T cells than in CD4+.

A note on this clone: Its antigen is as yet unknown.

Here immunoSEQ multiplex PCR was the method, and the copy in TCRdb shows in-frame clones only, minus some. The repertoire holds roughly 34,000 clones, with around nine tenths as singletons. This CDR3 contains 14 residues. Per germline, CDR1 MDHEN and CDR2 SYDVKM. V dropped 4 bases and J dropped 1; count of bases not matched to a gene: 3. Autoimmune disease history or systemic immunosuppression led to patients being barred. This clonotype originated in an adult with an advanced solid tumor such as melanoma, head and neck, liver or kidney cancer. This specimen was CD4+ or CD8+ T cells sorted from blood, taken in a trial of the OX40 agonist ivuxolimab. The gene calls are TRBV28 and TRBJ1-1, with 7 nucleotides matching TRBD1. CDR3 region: CASSSGQKNTEAFF. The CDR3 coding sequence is TGTGCCAGCAGTTCGGGACAGAAGAACACTGAAGCTTTCTTT.